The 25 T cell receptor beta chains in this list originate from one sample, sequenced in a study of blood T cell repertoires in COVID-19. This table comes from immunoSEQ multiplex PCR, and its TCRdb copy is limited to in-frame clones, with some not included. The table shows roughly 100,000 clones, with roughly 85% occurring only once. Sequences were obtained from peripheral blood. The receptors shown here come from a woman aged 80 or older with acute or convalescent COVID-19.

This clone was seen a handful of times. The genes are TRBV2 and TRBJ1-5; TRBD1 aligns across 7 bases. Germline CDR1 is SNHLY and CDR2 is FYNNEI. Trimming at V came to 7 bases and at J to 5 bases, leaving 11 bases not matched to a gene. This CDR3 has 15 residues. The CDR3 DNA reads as TGTGCCAGCAAGGAGCCTCGACAGGGCGATCAGCCCCAGCATTTT. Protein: CASKEPRQGDQPQHF.

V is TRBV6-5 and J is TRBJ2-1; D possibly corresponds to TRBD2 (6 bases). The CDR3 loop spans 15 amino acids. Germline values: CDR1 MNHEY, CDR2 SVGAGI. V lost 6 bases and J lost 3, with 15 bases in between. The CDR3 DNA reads TGTGCCAGCAGGAAGGAGGGCTTGGGCTACAATGAGCAGTTCTTC. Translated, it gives CASRKEGLGYNEQFF.

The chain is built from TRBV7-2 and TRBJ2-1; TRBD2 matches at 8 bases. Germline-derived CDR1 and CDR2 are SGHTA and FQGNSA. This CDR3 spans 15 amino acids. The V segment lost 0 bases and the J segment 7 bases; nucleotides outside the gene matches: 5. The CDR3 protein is CASSLAGTRINEQFF. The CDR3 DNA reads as TGTGCCAGCAGCTTAGCGGGGACTAGAATTAATGAGCAGTTCTTC.

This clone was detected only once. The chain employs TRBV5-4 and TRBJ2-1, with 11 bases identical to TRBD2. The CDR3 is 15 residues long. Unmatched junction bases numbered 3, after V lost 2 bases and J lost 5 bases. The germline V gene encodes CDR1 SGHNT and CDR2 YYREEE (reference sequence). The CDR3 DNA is TGTGCCAGCAGCTTTGGGACTAGCGGCAACAATGAGCAGTTCTTC. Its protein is CASSFGTSGNNEQFF.

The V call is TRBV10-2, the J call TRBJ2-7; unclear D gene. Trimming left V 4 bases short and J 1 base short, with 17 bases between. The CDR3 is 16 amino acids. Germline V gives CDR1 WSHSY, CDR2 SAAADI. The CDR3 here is CASSASTTLSSYEQYF. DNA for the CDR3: TGCGCCAGCAGTGCTTCAACTACGCTTTCATCCTACGAGCAGTACTTC.

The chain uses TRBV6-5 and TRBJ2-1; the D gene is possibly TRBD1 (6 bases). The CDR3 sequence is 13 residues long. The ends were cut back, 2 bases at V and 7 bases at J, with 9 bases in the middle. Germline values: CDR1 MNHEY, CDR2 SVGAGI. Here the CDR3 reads CASSYGTNNEQFF. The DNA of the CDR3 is TGTGCCAGCAGTTACGGGACAAATAATGAGCAGTTCTTC.

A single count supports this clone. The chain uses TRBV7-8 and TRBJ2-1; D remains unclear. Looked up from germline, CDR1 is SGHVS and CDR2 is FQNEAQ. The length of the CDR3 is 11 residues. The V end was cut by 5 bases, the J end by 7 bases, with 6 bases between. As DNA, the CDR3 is TGTGCCAGCAGCCAGCTAAATGAGCAGTTCTTC. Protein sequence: CASSQLNEQFF. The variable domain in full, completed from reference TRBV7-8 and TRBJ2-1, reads GAGVSQSPRYKVAKRGQDVALRCDPISGHVSLFWYQQALGQGPEFLTYFQNEAQLDKSGLPSDRFFAERPEGSVSTLKIQRTQQEDSAVYLCASSQLNEQFFGPGTRLTVL.

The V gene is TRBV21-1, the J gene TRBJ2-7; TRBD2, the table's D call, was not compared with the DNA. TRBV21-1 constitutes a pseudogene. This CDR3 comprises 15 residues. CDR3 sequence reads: CASSSCGTGSYEQYF. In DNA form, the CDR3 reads TGTGCCAGCAGCTCTTGTGGGACTGGCTCCTACGAGCAGTACTTC.

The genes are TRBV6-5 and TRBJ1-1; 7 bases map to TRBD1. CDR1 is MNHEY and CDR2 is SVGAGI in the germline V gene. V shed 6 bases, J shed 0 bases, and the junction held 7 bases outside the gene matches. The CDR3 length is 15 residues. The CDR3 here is CASRFRGVVNTEAFF. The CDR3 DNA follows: TGTGCCAGCAGATTCAGGGGGGTAGTGAACACTGAAGCTTTCTTT.

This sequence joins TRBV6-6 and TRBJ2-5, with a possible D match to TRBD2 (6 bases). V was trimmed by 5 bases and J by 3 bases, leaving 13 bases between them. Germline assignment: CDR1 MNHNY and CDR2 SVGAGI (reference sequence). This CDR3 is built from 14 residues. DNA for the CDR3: TGTGCCAGCAGTCCGGGAGCCGTTGAAGAGACCCAGTACTTC. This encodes CASSPGAVEETQYF.

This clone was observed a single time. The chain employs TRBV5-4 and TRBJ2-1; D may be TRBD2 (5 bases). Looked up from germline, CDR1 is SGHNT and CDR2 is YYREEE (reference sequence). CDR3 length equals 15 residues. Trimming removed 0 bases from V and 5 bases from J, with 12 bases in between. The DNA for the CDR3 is TGTGCCAGCAGCTTGGATAGTAGCGCTAACAATGAGCAGTTCTTC. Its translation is CASSLDSSANNEQFF.

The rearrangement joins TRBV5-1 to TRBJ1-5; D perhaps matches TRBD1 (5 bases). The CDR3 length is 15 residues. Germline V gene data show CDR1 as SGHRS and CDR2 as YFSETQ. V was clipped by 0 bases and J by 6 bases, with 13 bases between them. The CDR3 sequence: CASSLDGGAAQPQHF. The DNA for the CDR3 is TGCGCCAGCAGCTTGGATGGAGGGGCGGCTCAGCCCCAGCATTTT.

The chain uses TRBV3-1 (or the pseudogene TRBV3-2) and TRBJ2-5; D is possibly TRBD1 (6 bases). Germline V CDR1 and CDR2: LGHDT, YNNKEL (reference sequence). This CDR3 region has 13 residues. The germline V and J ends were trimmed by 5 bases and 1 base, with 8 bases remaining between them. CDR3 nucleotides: TGTGCCAGCAGCGGGGACATCCAAGAGACCCAGTACTTC. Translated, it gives CASSGDIQETQYF.

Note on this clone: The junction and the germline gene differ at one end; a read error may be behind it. The CDR3 bases are TGTGCTAGCAGCTTGAGATCGGGGGGGGACTATGGCTACACCTTC. Translation gives CASSLRSGGDYGYTF. This chain links TRBV5-4 with TRBJ1-2; a weak D match, TRBD1 (5 bases). CDR1 SGHNT and CDR2 YYREEE come from the germline V gene (reference sequence). This CDR3 region has 15 residues. The full variable domain, its missing parts supplied by reference TRBV5-4 and TRBJ1-2, is ETGVTQSPTHLIKTRGQQVTLRCSSQSGHNTVSWYQQALGQGPQFIFQYYREEENGRGNFPPRFSGLQFPNYSSELNVNALELDDSALYLCASSLRSGGDYGYTFGSGTRLTVV.

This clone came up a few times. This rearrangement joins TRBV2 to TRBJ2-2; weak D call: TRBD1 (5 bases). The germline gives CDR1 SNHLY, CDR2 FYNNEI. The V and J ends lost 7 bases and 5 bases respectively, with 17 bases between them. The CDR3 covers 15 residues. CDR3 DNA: TGTGCCAGCATGCGGACCCAGGGTGGGACCGGGGAGCTGTTTTTT. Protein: CASMRTQGGTGELFF.

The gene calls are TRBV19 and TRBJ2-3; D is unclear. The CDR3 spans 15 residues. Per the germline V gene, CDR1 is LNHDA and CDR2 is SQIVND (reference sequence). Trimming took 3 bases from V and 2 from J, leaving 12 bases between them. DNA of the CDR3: TGTGCCAGTAGTATCCGCCCAGTCTCCACAGATACGCAGTATTTT. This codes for CASSIRPVSTDTQYF.

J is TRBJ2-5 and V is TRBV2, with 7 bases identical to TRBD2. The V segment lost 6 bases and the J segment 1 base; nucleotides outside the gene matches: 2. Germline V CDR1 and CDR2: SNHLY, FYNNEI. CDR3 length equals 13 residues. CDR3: CASSAGVQETQYF. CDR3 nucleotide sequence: TGTGCCAGCAGCGCGGGGGTCCAAGAGACCCAGTACTTC.

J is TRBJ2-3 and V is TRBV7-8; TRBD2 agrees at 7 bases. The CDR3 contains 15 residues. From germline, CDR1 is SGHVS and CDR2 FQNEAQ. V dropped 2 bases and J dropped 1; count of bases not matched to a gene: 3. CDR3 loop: CASSLLAGGTDTQYF. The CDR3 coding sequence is TGTGCCAGCAGCTTACTGGCGGGGGGCACAGATACGCAGTATTTT.

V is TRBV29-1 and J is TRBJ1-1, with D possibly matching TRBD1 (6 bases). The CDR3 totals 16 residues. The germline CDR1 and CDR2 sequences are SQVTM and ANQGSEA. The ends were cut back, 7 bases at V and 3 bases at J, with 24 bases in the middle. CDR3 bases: TGCAGCGCCCGAGGGGCAGCGAGGGGGGGCGACACTGAAGCTTTCTTT. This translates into CSARGAARGGDTEAFF.

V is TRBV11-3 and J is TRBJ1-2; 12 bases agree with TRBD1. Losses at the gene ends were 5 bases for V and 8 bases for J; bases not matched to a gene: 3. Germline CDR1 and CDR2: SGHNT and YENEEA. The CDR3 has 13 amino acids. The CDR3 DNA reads TGTGCCAGCAGCCAAGGGACAGGGGGCGGCTACACCTTC. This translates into CASSQGTGGGYTF.

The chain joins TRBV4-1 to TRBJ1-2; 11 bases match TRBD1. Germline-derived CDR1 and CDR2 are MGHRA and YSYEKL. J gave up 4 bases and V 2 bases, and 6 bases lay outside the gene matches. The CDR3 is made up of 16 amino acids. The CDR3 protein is CASSQFRTGGGYGYTF. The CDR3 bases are TGCGCCAGCAGCCAATTCCGGACAGGGGGCGGCTATGGCTACACCTTC.

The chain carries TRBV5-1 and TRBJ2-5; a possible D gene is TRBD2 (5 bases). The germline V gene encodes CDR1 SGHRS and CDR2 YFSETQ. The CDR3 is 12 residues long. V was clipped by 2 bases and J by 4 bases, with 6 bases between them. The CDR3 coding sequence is TGCGCCAGCAGCTTCCGGGGAGAGACCCAGTACTTC. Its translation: CASSFRGETQYF.

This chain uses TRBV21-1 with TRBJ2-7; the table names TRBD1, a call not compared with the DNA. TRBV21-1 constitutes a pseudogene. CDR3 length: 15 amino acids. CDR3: CASSKESRGLYEQYF. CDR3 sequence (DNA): TGTGCCAGCAGCAAAGAGAGCAGGGGGCTGTACGAGCAGTACTTC.

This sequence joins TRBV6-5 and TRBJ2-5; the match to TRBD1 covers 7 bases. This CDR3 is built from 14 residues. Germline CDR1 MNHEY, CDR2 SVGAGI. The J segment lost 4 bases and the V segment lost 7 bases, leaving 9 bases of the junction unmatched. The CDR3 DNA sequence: TGTGCCAGCACCCCGGGCAGGGGGAGAGAGACCCAGTACTTC. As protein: CASTPGRGRETQYF.

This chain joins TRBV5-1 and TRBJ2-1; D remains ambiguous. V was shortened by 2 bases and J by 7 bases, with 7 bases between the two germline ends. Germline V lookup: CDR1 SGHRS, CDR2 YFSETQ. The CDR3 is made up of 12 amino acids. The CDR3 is CASSFSRNEQFF. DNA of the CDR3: TGCGCCAGCAGCTTTAGTCGGAATGAGCAGTTCTTC. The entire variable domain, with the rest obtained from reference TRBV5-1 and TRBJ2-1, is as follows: KAGVTQTPRYLIKTRGQQVTLSCSPISGHRSVSWYQQTPGQGLQFLFEYFSETQRNKGNFPGRFSGRQFSNSRSEMNVSTLELGDSALYLCASSFSRNEQFFGPGTRLTVL.